This T cell receptor (beta chain) was documented in a study of identifying expanded T cells in peripheral blood. Collection occurred without any documented infections or immune events in donors. In regard to this clone: No antigen is known for it.

TCRdb's table, derived via immunoSEQ multiplex PCR, lists solely in-frame clones and lacks some. The sample has around 90,000 clones; 88% are singletons. Points from the study as a whole: Variance in clone template counts between roughly two-week samples significantly increased with total template count across all healthy donors.

V shed 6 bases and J shed 8 bases, with 17 bases lying between them. The CDR3 contains 14 residues. Germline loops: CDR1 SGHRS, CDR2 YFSETQ. The TCR sequence derives from a person between 18 and 69 years old in good health. The sequencing sample was made of blood. V is TRBV5-1 and J is TRBJ1-4; D may be TRBD1 (5 bases). For the CDR3, the DNA is TGCGCCAGCACTTTTTCAGGGTCGGAGGAAAAACTGTTTTTT. Translation gives CASTFSGSEEKLFF.